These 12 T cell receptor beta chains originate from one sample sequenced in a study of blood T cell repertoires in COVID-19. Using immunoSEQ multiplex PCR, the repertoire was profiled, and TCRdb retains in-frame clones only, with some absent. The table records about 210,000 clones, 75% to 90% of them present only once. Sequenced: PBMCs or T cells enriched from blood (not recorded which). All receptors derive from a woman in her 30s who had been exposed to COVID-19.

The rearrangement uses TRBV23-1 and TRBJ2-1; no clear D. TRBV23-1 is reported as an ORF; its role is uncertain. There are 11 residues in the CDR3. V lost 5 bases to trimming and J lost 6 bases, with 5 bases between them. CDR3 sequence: CASSGLNEQFF. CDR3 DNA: TGCGCCAGCAGTGGGCTCAATGAGCAGTTCTTC.

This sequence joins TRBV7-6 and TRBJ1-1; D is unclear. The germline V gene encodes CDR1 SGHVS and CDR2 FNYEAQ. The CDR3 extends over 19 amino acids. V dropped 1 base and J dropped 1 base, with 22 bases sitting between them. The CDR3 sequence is CASSLGSGAGLIRNTEAFF. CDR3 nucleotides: TGTGCCAGCAGCTTAGGTTCGGGTGCGGGGTTAATAAGGAACACTGAAGCTTTCTTT.

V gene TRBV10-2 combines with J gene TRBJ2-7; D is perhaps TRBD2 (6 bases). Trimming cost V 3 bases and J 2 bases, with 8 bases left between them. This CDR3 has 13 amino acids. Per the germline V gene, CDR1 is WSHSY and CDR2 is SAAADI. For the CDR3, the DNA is TGCGCCAGCAGTGACCGCGGGACCTACGAGCAGTACTTC. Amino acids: CASSDRGTYEQYF.

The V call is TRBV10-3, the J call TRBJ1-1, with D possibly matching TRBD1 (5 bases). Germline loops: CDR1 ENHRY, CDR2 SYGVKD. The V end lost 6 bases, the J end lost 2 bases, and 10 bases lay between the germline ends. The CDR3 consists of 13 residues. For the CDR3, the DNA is TGTGCCATCAGCGCGACAGACAACACTGAAGCTTTCTTT. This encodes CAISATDNTEAFF.

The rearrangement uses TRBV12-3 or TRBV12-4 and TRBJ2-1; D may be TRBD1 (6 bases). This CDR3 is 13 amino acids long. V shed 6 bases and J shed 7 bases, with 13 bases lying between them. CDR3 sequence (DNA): TGTGCCAGCAGACAGGGCAACCCAAATGAGCAGTTCTTC. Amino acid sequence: CASRQGNPNEQFF.

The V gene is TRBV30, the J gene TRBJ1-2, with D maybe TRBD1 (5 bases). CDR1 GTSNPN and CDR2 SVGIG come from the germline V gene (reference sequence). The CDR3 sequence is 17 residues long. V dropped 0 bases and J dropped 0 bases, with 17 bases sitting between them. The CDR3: CAWSVPPRARANYGYTF. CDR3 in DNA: TGTGCCTGGAGTGTACCCCCCAGGGCTCGGGCTAACTATGGCTACACCTTC. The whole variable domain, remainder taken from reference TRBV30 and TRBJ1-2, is SQTIHQWPATLVQPVGSPLSLECTVEGTSNPNLYWYRQAAGRGLQLLFYSVGIGQISSEVPQNLSASRPQDRQFILSSKKLLLSDSGFYLCAWSVPPRARANYGYTFGSGTRLTVV.

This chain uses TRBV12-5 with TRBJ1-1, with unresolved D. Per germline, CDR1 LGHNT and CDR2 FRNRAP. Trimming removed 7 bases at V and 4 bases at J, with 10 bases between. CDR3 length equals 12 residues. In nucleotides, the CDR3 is TGTGCTAGTGATAAATGGGCCACTGAAGCTTTCTTT. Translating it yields CASDKWATEAFF.

As DNA, the CDR3 is TGTGCCAGCAGCCTCTTCCGGGATGGCTACACCTTC. This translates into CASSLFRDGYTF. The J gene is TRBJ1-2, the V gene TRBV7-2; no definite D call. The CDR3 is made up of 12 amino acids. Germline V gene data show CDR1 as SGHTA and CDR2 as FQGNSA. V gave up 5 bases and J gave up 6 bases, with 10 bases separating them.

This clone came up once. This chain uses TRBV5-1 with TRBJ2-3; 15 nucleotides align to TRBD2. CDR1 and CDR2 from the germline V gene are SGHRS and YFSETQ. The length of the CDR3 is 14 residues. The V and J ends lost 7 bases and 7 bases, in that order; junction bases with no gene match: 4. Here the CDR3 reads CASGTSGGLHTQYF. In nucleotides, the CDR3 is TGCGCCAGCGGGACTAGCGGGGGGTTGCATACGCAGTATTTT.

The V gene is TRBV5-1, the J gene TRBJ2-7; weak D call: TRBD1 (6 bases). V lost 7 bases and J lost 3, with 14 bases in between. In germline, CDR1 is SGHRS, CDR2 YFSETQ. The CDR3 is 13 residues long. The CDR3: CASSDRPNYEQYF. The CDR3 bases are TGCGCCAGCTCCGACAGGCCCAACTACGAGCAGTACTTC. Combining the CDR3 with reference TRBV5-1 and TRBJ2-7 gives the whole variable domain KAGVTQTPRYLIKTRGQQVTLSCSPISGHRSVSWYQQTPGQGLQFLFEYFSETQRNKGNFPGRFSGRQFSNSRSEMNVSTLELGDSALYLCASSDRPNYEQYFGPGTRLTVT.

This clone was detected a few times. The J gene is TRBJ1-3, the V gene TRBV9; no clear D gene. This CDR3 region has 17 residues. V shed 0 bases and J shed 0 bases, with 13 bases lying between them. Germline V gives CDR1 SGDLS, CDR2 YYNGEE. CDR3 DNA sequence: TGTGCCAGCAGCGTAGCCAGAGGGTCCAGCTCTGGAAACACCATATATTTT. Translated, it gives CASSVARGSSSGNTIYF.

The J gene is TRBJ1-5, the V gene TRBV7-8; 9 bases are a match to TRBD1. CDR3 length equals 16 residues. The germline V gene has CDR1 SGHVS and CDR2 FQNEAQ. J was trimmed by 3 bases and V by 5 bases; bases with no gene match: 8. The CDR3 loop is CASSPRDRVNNQPQHF. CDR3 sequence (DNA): TGTGCCAGCAGCCCCCGGGACAGGGTGAACAATCAGCCCCAGCATTTT. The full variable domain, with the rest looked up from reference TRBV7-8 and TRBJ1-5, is GAGVSQSPRYKVAKRGQDVALRCDPISGHVSLFWYQQALGQGPEFLTYFQNEAQLDKSGLPSDRFFAERPEGSVSTLKIQRTQQEDSAVYLCASSPRDRVNNQPQHFGDGTRLSIL.